A single sample gave rise to the 29 T cell receptor beta chains below, sequenced in a study of T cell responses to AZD1222 COVID-19 vaccine. Produced via immunoSEQ multiplex PCR; TCRdb's table is partial and in-frame only. The sample shows about 100,000 clones, roughly 84% of them seen only once. The material was peripheral blood, obtained on day 0 of AZD1222 vaccination. These receptors were collected from an adult in good health.

V gene TRBV5-5 combines with J gene TRBJ1-1, with D maybe TRBD1 (6 bases). The CDR3 consists of 13 residues. V was clipped by 3 bases and J by 8 bases, with 14 bases between them. CDR1 and CDR2 from the germline V gene are SGHKS and YYEKEE (reference sequence). CDR3 nucleotide sequence: TGTGCCAGCAGCTACAGGGCCGGTTCGGAAGCTTTCTTT. Its translation is CASSYRAGSEAFF.

The chain joins TRBV11-2 to TRBJ2-1, with D unresolved. Trimming cost V 5 bases and J 2 bases, with 16 bases left between them. The CDR3 is 16 amino acids. Per germline, CDR1 SGHAT and CDR2 FQNNGV. CDR3 coding DNA: TGTGCCAGCAGCGCCTACAGAGACCCCCCCTACAATGAGCAGTTCTTC. Translated, it gives CASSAYRDPPYNEQFF.

The chain carries TRBV7-6 and TRBJ2-3, with 10 positions matching TRBD2. V dropped 5 bases and J dropped 4; count of bases not matched to a gene: 9. The germline CDR1 and CDR2 sequences are SGHVS and FNYEAQ. The CDR3 consists of 16 residues. The CDR3 here is CASSRLAGVSADTQYF. In nucleotides, the CDR3 is TGTGCCAGCAGCCGCCTAGCGGGAGTGTCTGCAGATACGCAGTATTTT.

This chain connects TRBV7-9 to TRBJ1-2; TRBD1 matches 7 bases. Losses at the gene ends were 2 bases for V and 2 bases for J; bases not matched to a gene: 5. Germline CDR1 SEHNR, CDR2 FQNEAQ (reference sequence). This CDR3 contains 15 residues. The CDR3 coding sequence is TGTGCCAGCAGCTTATCGACAGGGAGAAACTATGGCTACACCTTC. Its protein is CASSLSTGRNYGYTF.

Only a few counts were recorded for this clone. The J gene is TRBJ1-1, the V gene TRBV6-5, with TRBD1 matching over 7 bases. Trimming cost V 4 bases and J 5 bases; bases outside gene matches: 7. This CDR3 spans 14 amino acids. From germline, CDR1 is MNHEY and CDR2 SVGAGI. CDR3 amino acids: CASSLHRGGTEAFF. The CDR3 nucleotides are TGTGCCAGCAGTTTGCACAGGGGTGGTACTGAAGCTTTCTTT.

The chain employs TRBV12-3 or TRBV12-4 and TRBJ1-3, with D hard to call. This CDR3 has 11 amino acids. With 9 bases removed from V and 4 bases from J, the gap between germline ends came to 7 bases. CDR3 nucleotides: TGTGCCAGTACACTGGGAAACACCATATATTTT. Translation gives CASTLGNTIYF.

The CDR3 region has the DNA TGTGCCAGCAGAATTACGGGGGCATACGAGCAGTACTTC. Translation gives CASRITGAYEQYF. The chain employs TRBV6-5 and TRBJ2-7; D could derive from TRBD1 or TRBD2 (6 bases each). Germline V gene lookup returns CDR1 MNHEY and CDR2 SVGAGI. Trimming left V 6 bases short and J 4 bases short, with 13 bases between. The CDR3 length is 13 residues.

The chain carries TRBV29-1 and TRBJ2-1; unclear D gene. Trimming took off 4 bases at V and 5 bases at J, with 12 bases between the two ends. This CDR3 region has 13 residues. Germline loops: CDR1 SQVTM, CDR2 ANQGSEA. In DNA form, the CDR3 reads TGCAGCGTTGGGGGTTTAGACCACAATGAGCAGTTCTTC. Translated: CSVGGLDHNEQFF.

V and J are TRBV11-2 and TRBJ2-7; D not certain. The CDR3 runs 14 residues. Germline CDR1 is SGHAT and CDR2 is FQNNGV. V was clipped by 5 bases and J by 7 bases, with 18 bases between them. The CDR3 region has the DNA TGTGCCAGCAGCCAGAATAGGGTCGGCTTGGAGCAGTACTTC. It encodes CASSQNRVGLEQYF.

The genes are TRBV5-1 and TRBJ2-7; the match to TRBD2 covers 10 bases. Germline CDR1 SGHRS, CDR2 YFSETQ. Trimming took 0 bases from V and 5 from J; bases not matched to a gene: 5. The CDR3 sequence is 15 residues long. In nucleotides, the CDR3 is TGCGCCAGCAGCTTGGACCTAGCGGGAGTAAACGAGCAGTACTTC. This translates into CASSLDLAGVNEQYF.

Within the sample, this clone is medium-sized. This sequence joins TRBV29-1 and TRBJ2-1, with TRBD1 identical over 10 bases. Germline CDR1 is SQVTM and CDR2 is ANQGSEA. The CDR3 has 14 amino acids. J lost 4 bases, V lost 7 bases, and 7 bases had no gene match. In DNA form, the CDR3 reads TGCAGCGCCTGGGGACAGGGGAAATACAATGAGCAGTTCTTC. Protein product: CSAWGQGKYNEQFF.

This clone was detected once. V usage is TRBV11-3 and J usage is TRBJ2-7; D gene uncertain. This CDR3 spans 12 amino acids. CDR1 is SGHNT and CDR2 is YENEEA in the germline V gene. V lost 1 base, J lost 3 bases, and 4 bases lay in between. The CDR3 DNA is TGTGCCAGCAGCTTAGGTGACTACGAGCAGTACTTC. This encodes CASSLGDYEQYF.

The chain links TRBV7-3 to TRBJ1-1, with D possibly matching TRBD1 (5 bases). The CDR3 runs 13 residues. The V and J ends lost 4 bases and 4 bases respectively, with 10 bases between them. Germline V gene sequence: CDR1 SGHTA, CDR2 FQGTGA. The CDR3, as DNA: TGTGCCAGCAGCTCATGGGGGGGCACTGAAGCTTTCTTT. This gives the protein CASSSWGGTEAFF.

The chain recombines TRBV28 with TRBJ2-1; D call uncertain. The CDR3 totals 16 residues. The V end was cut by 6 bases, the J end by 2 bases, with 17 bases between. The germline V gene has CDR1 MDHEN and CDR2 SYDVKM. Written as DNA, the CDR3 is TGTGCCAGCAGGGGCCGAGGATATAAAGCCTACAATGAGCAGTTCTTC. Amino acid sequence: CASRGRGYKAYNEQFF. The full variable domain, in which reference TRBV28 and TRBJ2-1 provide the parts outside the CDR3, is DVKVTQSSRYLVKRTGEKVFLECVQDMDHENMFWYRQDPGLGLRLIYFSYDVKMKEKGDIPEGYSVSREKKERFSLILESASTNQTSMYLCASRGRGYKAYNEQFFGPGTRLTVL.

The CDR3 protein is CTSSQRSGLWVGEQYF. In DNA form, the CDR3 reads TGCACCAGCAGCCAGCGCTCGGGACTCTGGGTGGGGGAGCAGTACTTC. The genes are TRBV1 and TRBJ2-7; TRBD2, as called in the table, went unchecked against the DNA. TRBV1 is noted as a pseudogene. The CDR3 loop spans 16 amino acids.

The chain joins TRBV7-6 to TRBJ2-1, with D maybe TRBD1 (5 bases). Trimming pared 5 bases from V and 0 bases from J, leaving 17 bases between. Germline V gives CDR1 SGHVS, CDR2 FNYEAQ. This CDR3 contains 17 residues. The CDR3 coding sequence is TGTGCCAGCAGCCTCCTACAGGCAGGCTACTCCTACAATGAGCAGTTCTTC. Translating gives CASSLLQAGYSYNEQFF.

The CDR3 coding sequence is TGTGCCAGCAGCTTAGCTAGCGGGAGGTCAGCCGAGCAGTACTTC. Its translation is CASSLASGRSAEQYF. The chain joins TRBV11-2 to TRBJ2-7, with 11 bases fitting TRBD2. Germline V gene sequence: CDR1 SGHAT, CDR2 FQNNGV. The CDR3 runs to 15 residues. The junction had 5 bases not matched to a gene; V was cut back by 1 base and J by 6 bases.

The rearrangement uses TRBV6-5 and TRBJ1-5, with TRBD1 matching over 7 bases. This CDR3 is 14 amino acids long. In germline, CDR1 is MNHEY, CDR2 SVGAGI. V gave up 7 bases and J gave up 5 bases; unmatched junction bases: 8. CDR3 protein: CASIWNRGDQPQHF. The CDR3 DNA follows: TGTGCCAGCATCTGGAACAGGGGCGATCAGCCCCAGCATTTT.

The CDR3 coding sequence is TGTGCCAGCAGCTTAGACGGACTAGCGGGACCCCCGGGATACAATGAGCAGTTCTTC. Amino acids: CASSLDGLAGPPGYNEQFF. The chain carries TRBV11-2 and TRBJ2-1; 12 bases are shared with TRBD2. Per germline, CDR1 SGHAT and CDR2 FQNNGV. V was pared by 0 bases and J by 4 bases, with 10 bases of the junction left unmatched. The CDR3 has 19 amino acids.

In its sample, this clone was seen a few times. V and J are TRBV27 and TRBJ2-3; the D gene is possibly TRBD1 (6 bases). The CDR3 is 14 amino acids. Per germline, CDR1 MNHEY and CDR2 SMNVEV (reference sequence). V was cut by 1 base and J by 4 bases, with 9 bases left in between. DNA of the CDR3: TGTGCCAGCAGTTTATTTCAGGGGTCAGATACGCAGTATTTT. It yields the protein CASSLFQGSDTQYF.

This clone appeared a few times. The rearrangement links TRBV28 to TRBJ1-2, with TRBD1 as a possible D gene (6 bases). The CDR3 is 16 amino acids. Between the trimmed V and J ends, which lost 5 bases and 4 bases, there was a span of 20 bases. Per the germline V gene, CDR1 is MDHEN and CDR2 is SYDVKM. The DNA for the CDR3 is TGTGCCAGCAGTCTCTATACCTCGGACAGATCCTATGGCTACACCTTC. Its translation: CASSLYTSDRSYGYTF.

This clone was seen just once. The genes are TRBV6-5 and TRBJ2-7; TRBD2 aligns across 8 bases. This CDR3 is 15 amino acids long. The V gene end was trimmed by 8 bases and the J gene end by 7 bases; junction bases not matched to a gene: 16. The germline V gene has CDR1 MNHEY and CDR2 SVGAGI. CDR3 DNA: TGTGCCAGCGACGCACGTGCCGGGACTAGGGTTGAGCAGTACTTC. This gives the protein CASDARAGTRVEQYF.

This sequence joins TRBV6-6 and TRBJ2-7; 8 bases align to TRBD1. Germline loops: CDR1 MNHNY, CDR2 SVGAGI (reference sequence). This CDR3 contains 15 residues. After removal of 5 bases from V and 2 bases from J, the junction contained 8 bases not matched to a gene. CDR3 region: CASSQTGARTYEQYF. The CDR3 DNA follows: TGTGCCAGCAGTCAGACAGGGGCCAGAACCTACGAGCAGTACTTC.

This chain connects TRBV5-1 to TRBJ1-3; maybe TRBD1 (6 bases). The CDR3 totals 15 residues. Germline assignment: CDR1 SGHRS and CDR2 YFSETQ. V was cut by 4 bases and J by 4 bases, with 15 bases left in between. This CDR3 reads CASSEPRGSGNTIYF. In DNA form, the CDR3 reads TGCGCCAGCAGCGAGCCCAGGGGATCGGGAAACACCATATATTTT.

The chain recombines TRBV5-1 with TRBJ2-2, with TRBD1 matching 11 bases. Germline CDR1 SGHRS, CDR2 YFSETQ. V dropped 4 bases and J dropped 8; count of bases not matched to a gene: 13. The CDR3 consists of 17 residues. As DNA, the CDR3 is TGCGCCAGCAGCCTGGGCTGGACAGGGGGCCCGGGTGGGGAGCTGTTTTTT. Encoded protein: CASSLGWTGGPGGELFF.

The chain uses TRBV5-1 and TRBJ1-4; D gene unclear. CDR1 and CDR2 from the germline V gene are SGHRS and YFSETQ. The V and J ends lost 0 bases and 8 bases respectively, with 8 bases between them. The CDR3 is 13 amino acids. In nucleotides, the CDR3 is TGCGCCAGCAGCTTGGCCGACGGAGAAAAACTGTTTTTT. It encodes CASSLADGEKLFF. The variable domain in full, with the rest retrieved from reference TRBV5-1 and TRBJ1-4, is KAGVTQTPRYLIKTRGQQVTLSCSPISGHRSVSWYQQTPGQGLQFLFEYFSETQRNKGNFPGRFSGRQFSNSRSEMNVSTLELGDSALYLCASSLADGEKLFFGSGTQLSVL.

The chain couples TRBV28 to TRBJ1-1, with D possibly being TRBD1 (6 bases). The V end lost 1 base, the J end lost 1 base, and 10 bases lay between the germline ends. This CDR3 contains 15 residues. Germline assignment: CDR1 MDHEN and CDR2 SYDVKM. The CDR3 DNA follows: TGTGCCAGCAGTTTATACGCGGGACAGAACACTGAAGCTTTCTTT. As protein: CASSLYAGQNTEAFF.

V is TRBV28 and J is TRBJ2-2, with 7 bases matching TRBD1. V lost 3 bases to trimming and J lost 4 bases; unmatched junction nucleotides: 2. The CDR3 consists of 14 residues. In germline, CDR1 is MDHEN, CDR2 SYDVKM. In DNA form, the CDR3 reads TGTGCCAGCAGTTTGGGACAGATCACCGGGGAGCTGTTTTTT. This codes for CASSLGQITGELFF.

The chain carries TRBV28 and TRBJ1-1; D gene ambiguous. V gave up 2 bases and J gave up 0 bases, with 7 bases separating them. CDR3 size: 14 residues. Germline assignment: CDR1 MDHEN and CDR2 SYDVKM. CDR3 DNA sequence: TGTGCCAGCAGTTTAGTCGGAATGAACACTGAAGCTTTCTTT. Amino acid sequence: CASSLVGMNTEAFF.